This T cell receptor (beta chain) was profiled in a study of CD8 T cells in ankylosing spondylitis. Whole-study results and caveats: Blood from ankylosing spondylitis patients appeared to carry a characteristic roughly eight-variant TCR beta motif. Enrichment of disease-linked clones was reportedly significant in matched ankylosing spondylitis synovial fluid.

From germline, CDR1 is KGHSH and CDR2 LQKENI. With 4 bases removed from V and 2 bases from J, the gap between germline ends came to 15 bases. The length of the CDR3 is 15 residues. With respect to this clonotype: Its antigen is undetermined.

Quantitative 5'-RACE with molecular barcodes produced the TCR beta libraries. TCRdb reanalysed the 5' RACE reads using MiXCR and keeps one entry per CDR3 protein. The sample lists just over 300,000 distinct CDR3 sequences, about a fifth occurring once. Source material: blood, either unsorted or a sorted T cell fraction (not recorded which). This TCR derives from a female donor with ankylosing spondylitis or in good health (not recorded which). The chain joins TRBV18 to TRBJ2-7; D gene ambiguous. CDR3: CASSRGQERPYEQYF. DNA of the CDR3: TGTGCCAGCTCACGTGGTCAGGAACGACCCTACGAGCAGTACTTC.